This T cell receptor (beta chain) was sequenced for a study of blood T cell repertoires in COVID-19. Study as a whole: The origin of the acute and convalescent COVID-19 samples was the United States, Italy and Spain. In each case, the material was cDNA or gDNA derived from T cells, B-cell-depleted T cells, or PBMCs.

Libraries were prepared by immunoSEQ multiplex PCR; TCRdb keeps only in-frame clonotypes and omits some of them. The repertoire holds 200,000 to 300,000 clones, with about nine tenths as singletons. The V gene's germline CDR1 is SGDLS and CDR2 YYNGEE. The CDR3 consists of 19 residues. The J segment lost 0 bases and the V segment lost 0 bases, leaving 5 bases of the junction unmatched. The clonotype comes from a woman aged 35 to 49 who had recovered from COVID-19. The chain recombines TRBV9 with TRBJ2-5, with TRBD2 identical over 16 bases. Source material: peripheral blood. The CDR3 DNA sequence: TGTGCCAGCAGCGTAGGTGGGACTAGCGGGGGGGTGTACCAAGAGACCCAGTACTTC. This gives the protein CASSVGGTSGGVYQETQYF.